These T cell receptor beta chains were read from a single sample in a study of blood T cell repertoires in COVID-19. Method: immunoSEQ multiplex PCR; TCRdb's copy keeps in-frame clones and lacks some. The sample has about 240,000 clones; roughly 80% are singletons. Sequencing was carried out using peripheral blood. The origin of the receptors is a woman aged 80 or over with acute or convalescent COVID-19. Each CDR3 is given with its conserved first and last residue. A D gene is named only where the DNA matches it firmly. Some rows mark clone size as missing; the rest say once, few, many or name a class of expanded clone.

v_gene,d_gene,j_gene,abundance,CDR3aa,CDR3nt
TRBV3-1/TRBV3-2,-,TRBJ1-6,-,CASSRTYNSPLHF,TGTGCCAGCAGTAGAACCTATAATTCACCCCTCCACTTT
TRBV7-2,-,TRBJ2-2,once,CASRARDGTGELFF,TGTGCCAGCAGGGCTAGAGACGGCACCGGGGAGCTGTTTTTT
TRBV7-8,-,TRBJ1-6,-,CASSFAPESSYNSPLHF,TGTGCCAGCAGCTTTGCACCCGAGAGCTCCTATAATTCACCCCTCCACTTT
TRBV5-1,TRBD2,TRBJ2-5,-,CASSLGLAGDRYF,TGCGCCAGCAGCTTGGGGCTAGCGGGGGATAGGTACTTC
TRBV28,TRBD1,TRBJ1-1,-,CASSLGGQGVTEAFF,TGTGCCAGCAGTTTGGGGGGACAGGGAGTGACTGAAGCTTTCTTT
TRBV7-9,TRBD2,TRBJ2-5,-,CASSSLGLAGLTQYF,TGTGCCAGCAGCTCCCTGGGACTAGCGGGGCTGACCCAGTACTTC
TRBV30,TRBD1,TRBJ1-5,-,CAWSAGTGGFSNQPQHF,TGTGCCTGGAGTGCCGGGACAGGGGGCTTTAGCAATCAGCCCCAGCATTTT
TRBV5-1,-,TRBJ1-5,-,CASSLEAGLQPQHF,TGCGCCAGCAGCTTGGAGGCAGGGCTTCAGCCCCAGCATTTT
TRBV25-1,-,TRBJ1-1,-,CASEVRGGTEAFF,TGTGCCAGTGAGGTCAGGGGAGGGACTGAAGCTTTCTTT
TRBV7-9,TRBD2,TRBJ2-5,-,CASSPRLAGAFQETQYF,TGTGCCAGCAGCCCCCGACTAGCGGGGGCCTTCCAAGAGACCCAGTACTTC
TRBV6-5,-,TRBJ1-2,-,CASGPLYGYTF,TGTGCCAGCGGGCCTCTCTATGGCTACACCTTC
TRBV7-3,-,TRBJ1-6,-,CASSSTGNSPLHF,TGTGCCAGCAGCTCTACAGGGAATTCACCCCTCCACTTT
TRBV4-1,TRBD1,TRBJ2-7,-,CASSLSRTGPYEQYF,TGCGCCAGCAGCCTCTCCAGGACAGGGCCCTACGAGCAGTACTTC
TRBV3-1/TRBV3-2,TRBD1,TRBJ2-2,once,CASSPPSRGRTGELFF,TGTGCCAGCAGCCCCCCGAGCAGGGGGCGTACCGGGGAGCTGTTTTTT
TRBV6-5,-,TRBJ1-2,-,CASSPSRQYGYTF,TGTGCCAGCAGCCCAAGCAGGCAATACGGCTACACCTTC
TRBV7-2,TRBD2,TRBJ2-3,-,CASSLGGAGTDTQYF,TGTGCCAGCAGTCTCGGGGGGGCCGGGACAGATACGCAGTATTTT
TRBV9,TRBD1,TRBJ1-4,-,CASSAPGTGGNNEKLFF,TGTGCCAGCAGCGCACCCGGGACAGGGGGGAATAATGAAAAACTGTTTTTT
TRBV6-5,-,TRBJ2-1,once,CASSYSGPYYNEQFF,TGTGCCAGCAGTTACTCGGGGCCATACTACAATGAGCAGTTCTTC
TRBV6-6,TRBD1,TRBJ1-5,-,CASSYRTGFDQPQHF,TGTGCCAGCAGTTACCGGACAGGGTTCGATCAGCCCCAGCATTTT
TRBV6-5,TRBD2,TRBJ2-2,once,CASQRGENTGELFF,TGTGCCAGCCAGCGGGGGGAGAACACCGGGGAGCTGTTTTTT
TRBV5-1,TRBD2,TRBJ2-5,-,CASSPGEGRLVGETQYF,TGCGCCAGCAGCCCTGGGGAGGGCAGGTTGGTAGGAGAGACCCAGTACTTC
TRBV18,-,TRBJ2-3,-,CASSQQGFTDTQYF,TGTGCCAGCTCACAACAGGGTTTCACAGATACGCAGTATTTT
TRBV4-1,-,TRBJ1-4,few,CASSQDLRGTYEKLFF,TGCGCCAGCAGCCAAGATCTGCGCGGCACCTATGAAAAACTGTTTTTT
TRBV4-1,TRBD2,TRBJ2-3,-,CASSPPPGLAGTDTQYF,TGCGCCAGCAGCCCACCGCCGGGACTAGCGGGTACAGATACGCAGTATTTT
TRBV6-5,TRBD1,TRBJ1-2,few,CATSLGDRVFYGYTF,TGTGCCACCTCCCTTGGGGACAGGGTTTTCTATGGCTACACCTTC
TRBV9,-,TRBJ1-3,-,CASSSGAGNTIYF,TGTGCCAGCAGCTCCGGGGCTGGAAACACCATATATTTT
TRBV19,TRBD1,TRBJ1-2,-,CASISRQGNGYTF,TGTGCCAGTATCTCGCGACAGGGTAATGGCTACACCTTC
TRBV5-1,-,TRBJ1-1,once,CASSLAGTGGNTEAFF,TGCGCCAGCAGCTTGGCCGGGACGGGGGGGAACACTGAAGCTTTCTTT
TRBV2,-,TRBJ1-1,-,CASSGGSHTEAFF,TGTGCCAGCAGTGGCGGCAGTCACACTGAAGCTTTCTTT
TRBV7-3,TRBD1,TRBJ2-2,-,CASSSGQGAVGELFF,TGTGCCAGCAGCTCCGGCCAGGGGGCGGTCGGGGAGCTGTTTTTT
TRBV7-9,-,TRBJ2-5,-,CASSLGGGPGETQYF,TGTGCCAGCAGCTTAGGGGGGGGGCCCGGGGAGACCCAGTACTTC
TRBV7-2,-,TRBJ2-3,-,CASVRGSADTQYF,TGTGCCAGCGTACGGGGGAGTGCAGATACGCAGTATTTT
TRBV2,-,TRBJ1-1,-,CASSLYRLNTEAFF,TGTGCCAGCAGTCTATATCGACTTAACACTGAAGCTTTCTTT
TRBV7-9,TRBD2,TRBJ2-1,-,CASGGTSGKNEQFF,TGTGCCAGCGGTGGAACTAGCGGCAAAAATGAGCAGTTCTTC
TRBV7-9,TRBD1,TRBJ1-6,few,CASSSGTGNSPLHF,TGTGCCAGCAGCTCCGGGACAGGGAATTCACCCCTCCACTTT
TRBV15,-,TRBJ1-1,-,CATSRVVGSSNTEAFF,TGTGCCACCAGCAGAGTGGTCGGGTCCTCGAACACTGAAGCTTTCTTT
TRBV28,-,TRBJ2-7,-,CASSLVAGHEQYF,TGTGCCAGCAGTTTAGTGGCAGGGCATGAGCAGTACTTC
TRBV7-9,-,TRBJ1-4,-,CASSSYGESEKLFF,TGTGCCAGCAGCTCGTACGGGGAGAGTGAAAAACTGTTTTTT
TRBV2,TRBD1,TRBJ1-4,few,CASSETGGPEKLFF,TGTGCCAGCAGCGAGACAGGGGGCCCTGAAAAACTGTTTTTT
TRBV7-2,TRBD1,TRBJ1-5,-,CASSEGQFQPQHF,TGTGCCAGCAGTGAGGGACAGTTTCAGCCCCAGCATTTT
TRBV6-5,-,TRBJ2-7,-,CASRAGNSYEQYF,TGTGCCAGCAGGGCGGGTAACTCCTACGAGCAGTACTTC
TRBV5-6,-,TRBJ2-7,-,CASSRLAYEQYF,TGTGCCAGCAGCAGACTAGCCTACGAGCAGTACTTC
TRBV21-1,-,TRBJ2-6,once,CASSRKTRAGANVLTF,TGTGCCAGCAGCAGAAAAACCAGGGCTGGGGCCAACGTCCTGACTTTC
TRBV27,TRBD2,TRBJ2-7,-,CASSPGLAARSYEQYF,TGTGCCAGCAGCCCGGGACTAGCGGCCCGCTCCTACGAGCAGTACTTC
TRBV14,-,TRBJ2-7,-,CASSQGGTGPYEQYF,TGTGCCAGCAGCCAGGGGGGAACAGGTCCCTACGAGCAGTACTTC
TRBV6-5,-,TRBJ1-3,-,CASRPDSSGNTIYF,TGTGCCAGCAGGCCCGACAGCTCTGGAAACACCATATATTTT